This T cell receptor beta chain emerged from a study of blood T cells in healthy people across ages. This clonotype was counted a few times. It was with a sample-barcoded 5' primer and a J-beta primer mix that a second PCR of roughly 6 to 12 cycles was run. TCRdb re-derived calls from the 5' RACE reads in MiXCR, one entry per CDR3 protein. The sample has fewer than 2 million distinct CDR3 sequences, approximately 40% seen once; the top ten hold more than 20%. Germline lookup yields CDR1 LGHDT and CDR2 YNNKEL (reference sequence). This CDR3 is 17 amino acids long. With V trimmed by 1 base and J by 6 bases, 15 bases remained unmatched.

Input material: blood. The clonotype was recovered from a human donor in good health. The chain combines TRBV3-1 with TRBJ2-7; 7 positions match TRBD2. The CDR3 DNA follows: TGTGCCAGCAGCCAAGCACTGGGAGCGGGGCGGGGCGGCGAGCAGTACTTC. This encodes CASSQALGAGRGGEQYF.